This T cell receptor beta chain was identified in a study of T cells in Graves' hyperthyroidism and ophthalmopathy. Findings of the study overall: The model forecast ophthalmopathy, anticipating it by a median about 7 months before onset. The majority of expanded thyroid clonotypes above 0.001 also appeared in blood.

This CDR3 is 15 amino acids long. Germline V CDR1 and CDR2: DFQATT, SNEGSKA (reference sequence). V was clipped by 1 base and J by 4 bases; unmatched bases: 8. With regard to this clonotype: Its target is not known.

Researchers amplified the TCR beta CDR3 regions from RNA transcripts. Carried out on the TCR CDR3, a first-round RT-PCR used the HTBI primer set. TCRdb recomputed calls from the multiplex PCR reads with MiXCR, one row per CDR3 protein. The data hold 530,000 or so distinct CDR3 sequences, with approximately 17% observed a single time. The TCR was taken from a woman aged 18-30 years with Graves' ophthalmopathy. This sequence joins TRBV20-1 and TRBJ2-3; 7 bases map to TRBD1. The sequenced sample consisted of blood. The CDR3 DNA is TGCAGTGCTAGAGGGGAAGGGGGCGGCGCAGATACGCAGTATTTT. Its protein product is CSARGEGGGADTQYF.